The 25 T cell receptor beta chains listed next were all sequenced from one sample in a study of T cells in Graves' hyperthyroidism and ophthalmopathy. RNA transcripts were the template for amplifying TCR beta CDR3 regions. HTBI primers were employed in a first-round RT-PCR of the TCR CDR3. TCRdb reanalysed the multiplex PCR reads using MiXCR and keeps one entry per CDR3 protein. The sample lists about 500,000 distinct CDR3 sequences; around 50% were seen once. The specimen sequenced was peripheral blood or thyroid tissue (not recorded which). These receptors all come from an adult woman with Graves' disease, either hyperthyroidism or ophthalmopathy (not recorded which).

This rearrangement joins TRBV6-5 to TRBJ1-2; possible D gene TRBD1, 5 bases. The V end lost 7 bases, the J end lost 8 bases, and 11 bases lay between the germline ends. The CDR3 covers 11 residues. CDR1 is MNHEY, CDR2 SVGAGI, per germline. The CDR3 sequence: CASKHRRGYTF. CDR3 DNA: TGTGCCAGCAAACACAGGCGCGGCTACACCTTC.

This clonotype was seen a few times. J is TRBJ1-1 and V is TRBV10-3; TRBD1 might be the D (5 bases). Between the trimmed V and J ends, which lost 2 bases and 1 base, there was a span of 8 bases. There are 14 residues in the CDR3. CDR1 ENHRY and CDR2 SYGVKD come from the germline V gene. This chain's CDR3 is CAISELRENTEAFF. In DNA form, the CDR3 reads TGTGCCATCAGTGAGCTCAGGGAGAACACTGAAGCTTTCTTT.

CDR3 coding DNA: TGTGCCAGCAGCCGGACAGGGGAGGGCGAAAAACTGTTTTTT. This translates into CASSRTGEGEKLFF. V usage is TRBV3-1 and J usage is TRBJ1-4, with TRBD1 identical over 9 bases. The V gene's germline CDR1 is LGHDT and CDR2 YNNKEL (reference sequence). V gave up 4 bases and J gave up 8 bases; unmatched junction bases: 5. This CDR3 has 14 amino acids.

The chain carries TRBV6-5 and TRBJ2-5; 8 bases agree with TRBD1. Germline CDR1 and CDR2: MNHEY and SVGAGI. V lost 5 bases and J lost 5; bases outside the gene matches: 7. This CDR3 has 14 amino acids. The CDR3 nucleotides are TGTGCCAGCAGTCCCCGGACAGGGCGGGAGACCCAGTACTTC. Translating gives CASSPRTGRETQYF.

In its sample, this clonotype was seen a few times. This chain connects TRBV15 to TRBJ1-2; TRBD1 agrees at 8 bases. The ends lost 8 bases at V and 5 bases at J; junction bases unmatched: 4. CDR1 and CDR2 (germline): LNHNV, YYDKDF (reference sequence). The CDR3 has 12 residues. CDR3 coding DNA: TGTGCCACCTCCGGACAGGGATATGGCTACACCTTC. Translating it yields CATSGQGYGYTF.

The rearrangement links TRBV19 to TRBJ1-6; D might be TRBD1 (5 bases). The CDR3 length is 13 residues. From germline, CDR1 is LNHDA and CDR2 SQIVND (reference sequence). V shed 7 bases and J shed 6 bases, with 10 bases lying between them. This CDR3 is CASTGGFNSPLHF. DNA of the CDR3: TGTGCCAGTACCGGGGGATTTAATTCACCCCTCCACTTT.

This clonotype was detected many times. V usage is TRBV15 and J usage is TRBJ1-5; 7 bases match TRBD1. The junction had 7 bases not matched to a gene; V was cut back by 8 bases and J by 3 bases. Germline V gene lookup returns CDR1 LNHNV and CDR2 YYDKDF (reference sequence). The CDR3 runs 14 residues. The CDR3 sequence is CATGPQGLNQPQHF. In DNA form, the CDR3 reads TGTGCCACCGGACCACAGGGGCTCAATCAGCCCCAGCATTTT.

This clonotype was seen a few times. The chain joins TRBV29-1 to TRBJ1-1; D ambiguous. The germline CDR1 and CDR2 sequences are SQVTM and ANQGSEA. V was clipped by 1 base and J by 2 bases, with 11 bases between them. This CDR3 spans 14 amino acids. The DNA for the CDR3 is TGCAGCGTTGAAGTTCTAGCTGTAAACACTGAAGCTTTCTTT. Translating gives CSVEVLAVNTEAFF.

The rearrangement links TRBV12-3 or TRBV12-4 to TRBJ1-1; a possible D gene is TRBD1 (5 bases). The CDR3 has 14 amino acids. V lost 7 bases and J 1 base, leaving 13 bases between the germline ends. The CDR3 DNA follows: TGTGCCAGCACCCAGGGCCAAGGGAACACTGAAGCTTTCTTT. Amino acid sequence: CASTQGQGNTEAFF.

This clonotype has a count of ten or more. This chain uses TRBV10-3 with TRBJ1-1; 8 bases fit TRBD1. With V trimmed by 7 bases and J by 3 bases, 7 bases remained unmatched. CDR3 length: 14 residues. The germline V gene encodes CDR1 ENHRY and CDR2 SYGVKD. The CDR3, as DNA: TGTGCCATCAAAGGACAGGGTCGGGACACTGAAGCTTTCTTT. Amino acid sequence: CAIKGQGRDTEAFF.

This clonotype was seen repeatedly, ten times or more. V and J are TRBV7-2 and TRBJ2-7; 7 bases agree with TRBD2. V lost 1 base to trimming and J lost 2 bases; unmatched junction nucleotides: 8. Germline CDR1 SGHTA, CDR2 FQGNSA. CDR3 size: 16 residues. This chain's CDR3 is CASSLGSSGHTYEQYF. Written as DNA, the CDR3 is TGTGCCAGCAGCTTAGGGAGTAGCGGGCACACCTACGAGCAGTACTTC.

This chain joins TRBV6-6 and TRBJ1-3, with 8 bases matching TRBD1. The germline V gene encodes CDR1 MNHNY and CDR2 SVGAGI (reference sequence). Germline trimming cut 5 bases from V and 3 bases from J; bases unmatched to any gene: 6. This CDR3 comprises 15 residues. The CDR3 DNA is TGTGCCAGCAGTCCGACAGGGGCAGGTGGAAACACCATATATTTT. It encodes CASSPTGAGGNTIYF.

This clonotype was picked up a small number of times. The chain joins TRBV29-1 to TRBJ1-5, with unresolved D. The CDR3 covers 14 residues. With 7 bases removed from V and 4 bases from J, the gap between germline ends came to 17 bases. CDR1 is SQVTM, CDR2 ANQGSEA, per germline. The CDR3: CSAFRPGENQPQHF. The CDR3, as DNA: TGCAGCGCATTCCGCCCCGGGGAGAATCAGCCCCAGCATTTT.

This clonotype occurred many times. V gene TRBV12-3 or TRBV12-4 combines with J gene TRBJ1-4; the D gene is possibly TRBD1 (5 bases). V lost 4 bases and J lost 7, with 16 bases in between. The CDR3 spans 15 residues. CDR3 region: CASSWGTGIGEKLFF. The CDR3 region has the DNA TGTGCCAGCAGTTGGGGGACCGGAATTGGTGAAAAACTGTTTTTT.

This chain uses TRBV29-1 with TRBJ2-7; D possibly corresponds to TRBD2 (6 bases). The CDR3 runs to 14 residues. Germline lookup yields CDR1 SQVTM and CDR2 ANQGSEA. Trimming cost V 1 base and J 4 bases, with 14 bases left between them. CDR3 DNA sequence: TGCAGCGTTGAAGGGGGACTCGGGAGATACGAGCAGTACTTC. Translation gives CSVEGGLGRYEQYF.

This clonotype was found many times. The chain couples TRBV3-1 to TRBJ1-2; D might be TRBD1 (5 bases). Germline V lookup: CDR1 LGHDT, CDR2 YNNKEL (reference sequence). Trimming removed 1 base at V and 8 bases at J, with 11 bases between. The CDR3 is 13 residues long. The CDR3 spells CASSQGLGPGYTF. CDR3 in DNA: TGTGCCAGCAGCCAAGGCCTGGGGCCCGGCTACACCTTC.

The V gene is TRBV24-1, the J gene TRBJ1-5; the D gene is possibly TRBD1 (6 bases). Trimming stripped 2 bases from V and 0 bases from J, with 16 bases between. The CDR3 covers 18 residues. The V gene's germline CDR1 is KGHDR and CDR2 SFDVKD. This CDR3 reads CATSDSPTGHYSNQPQHF. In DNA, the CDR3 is TGTGCCACCAGTGATTCCCCAACAGGGCATTATAGCAATCAGCCCCAGCATTTT.

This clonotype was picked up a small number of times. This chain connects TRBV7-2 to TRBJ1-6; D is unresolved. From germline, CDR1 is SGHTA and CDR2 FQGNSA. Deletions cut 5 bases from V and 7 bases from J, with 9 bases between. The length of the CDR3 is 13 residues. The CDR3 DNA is TGTGCCAGCAGCCCTAGTCGAAATTCACCCCTCCACTTT. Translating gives CASSPSRNSPLHF.

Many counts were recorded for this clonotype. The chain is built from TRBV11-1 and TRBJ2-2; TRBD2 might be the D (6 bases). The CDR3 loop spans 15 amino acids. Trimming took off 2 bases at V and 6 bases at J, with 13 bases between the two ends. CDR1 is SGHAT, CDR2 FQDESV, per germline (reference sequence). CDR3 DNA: TGTGCCAGCAGCTTAAGCGGCGGGAATGCCGGGGAGCTGTTTTTT. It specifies CASSLSGGNAGELFF. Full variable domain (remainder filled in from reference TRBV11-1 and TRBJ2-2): EAEVAQSPRYKITEKSQAVAFWCDPISGHATLYWYRQILGQGPELLVQFQDESVVDDSQLPKDRFSAERLKGVDSTLKIQPAELGDSAMYLCASSLSGGNAGELFFGEGSRLTVL.

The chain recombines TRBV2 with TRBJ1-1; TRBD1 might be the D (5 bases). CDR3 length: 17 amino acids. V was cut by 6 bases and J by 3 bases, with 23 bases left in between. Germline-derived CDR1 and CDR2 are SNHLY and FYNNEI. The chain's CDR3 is CASRGRGSPLLDTEAFF. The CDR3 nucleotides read TGTGCCAGCAGGGGGCGGGGATCCCCACTACTTGACACTGAAGCTTTCTTT.

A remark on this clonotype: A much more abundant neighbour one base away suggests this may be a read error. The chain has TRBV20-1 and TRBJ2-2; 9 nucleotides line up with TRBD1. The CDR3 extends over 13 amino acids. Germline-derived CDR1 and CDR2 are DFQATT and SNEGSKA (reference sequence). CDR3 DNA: TGCAGTGCCCCCGGGACAGGGCCCGGGGGGCTGTTTTTT. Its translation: CSAPGTGPGGLFF.

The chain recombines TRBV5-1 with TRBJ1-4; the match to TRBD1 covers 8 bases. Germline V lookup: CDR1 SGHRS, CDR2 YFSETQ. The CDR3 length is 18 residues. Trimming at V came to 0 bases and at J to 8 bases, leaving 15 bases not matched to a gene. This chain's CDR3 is CASSLGGTGPQGGEKLFF. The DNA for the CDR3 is TGCGCCAGCAGCTTGGGTGGGACAGGTCCCCAAGGAGGGGAAAAACTGTTTTTT.

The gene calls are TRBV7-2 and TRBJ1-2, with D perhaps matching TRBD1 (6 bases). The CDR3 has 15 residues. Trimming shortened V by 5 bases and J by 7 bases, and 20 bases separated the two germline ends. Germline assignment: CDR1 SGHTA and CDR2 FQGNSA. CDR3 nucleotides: TGTGCCAGCAGCCCTGTGGGGGGCCACCTTTCTGGCTACACCTTC. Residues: CASSPVGGHLSGYTF.

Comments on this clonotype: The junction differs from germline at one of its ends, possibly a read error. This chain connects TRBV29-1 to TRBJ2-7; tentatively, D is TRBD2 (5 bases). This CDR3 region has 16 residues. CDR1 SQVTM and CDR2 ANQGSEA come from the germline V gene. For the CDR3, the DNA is TGCAGCGTTGCGCTGAGCAACGGGGTGGAACACGGGGAGCTGTACTTC. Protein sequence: CSVALSNGVEHGELYF.

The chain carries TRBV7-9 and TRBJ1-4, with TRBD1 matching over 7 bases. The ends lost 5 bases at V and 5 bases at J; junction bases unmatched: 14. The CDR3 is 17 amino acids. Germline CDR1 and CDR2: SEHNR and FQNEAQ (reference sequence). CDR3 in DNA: TGTGCCAGCAGCCCCGGACTCAGGGGGGGAGTCAATGAAAAACTGTTTTTT. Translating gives CASSPGLRGGVNEKLFF.